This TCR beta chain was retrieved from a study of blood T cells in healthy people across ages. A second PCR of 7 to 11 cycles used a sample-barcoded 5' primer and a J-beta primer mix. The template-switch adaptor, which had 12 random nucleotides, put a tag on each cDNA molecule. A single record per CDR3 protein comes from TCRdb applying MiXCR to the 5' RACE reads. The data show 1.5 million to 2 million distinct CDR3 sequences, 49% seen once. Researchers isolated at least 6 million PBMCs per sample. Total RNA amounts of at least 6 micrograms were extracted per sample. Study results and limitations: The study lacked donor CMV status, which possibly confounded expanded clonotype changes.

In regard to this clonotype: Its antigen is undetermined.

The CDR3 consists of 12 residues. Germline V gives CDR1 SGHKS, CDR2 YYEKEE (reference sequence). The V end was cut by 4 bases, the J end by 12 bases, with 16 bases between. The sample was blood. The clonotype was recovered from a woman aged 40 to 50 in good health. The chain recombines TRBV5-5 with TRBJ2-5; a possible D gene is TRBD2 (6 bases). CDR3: CASSPTRGEEYF. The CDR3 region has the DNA TGTGCCAGCAGCCCAACGAGAGGGGAGGAGTACTTC.